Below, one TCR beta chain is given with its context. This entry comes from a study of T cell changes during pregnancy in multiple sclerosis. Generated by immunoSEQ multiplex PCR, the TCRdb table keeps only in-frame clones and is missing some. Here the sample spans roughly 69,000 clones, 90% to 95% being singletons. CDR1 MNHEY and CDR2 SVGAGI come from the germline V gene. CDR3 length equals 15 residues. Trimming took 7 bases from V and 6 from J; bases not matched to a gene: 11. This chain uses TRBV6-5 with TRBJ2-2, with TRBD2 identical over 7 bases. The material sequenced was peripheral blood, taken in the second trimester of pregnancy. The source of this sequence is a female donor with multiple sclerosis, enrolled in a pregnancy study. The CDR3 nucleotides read TGTGCCAGCAACCTACTTACCGCGGGGGCCGGGGAGCTGTTTTTT. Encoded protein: CASNLLTAGAGELFF.